This T cell receptor (beta chain) emerged from a study of OX40 agonist ivuxolimab in advanced cancers. Overall study context: The mean age was approximately 60 years, ranging from about 20 to 79, with approximately 85% of participants male. Regarding the study as a whole: Doses of 0.1 to 3.0 mg/kg were accompanied by clonal expansion of CD4+ and CD8+ blood T cells by week 6.

No patient had autoimmune disease or received systemic immunosuppression. The germline V gene encodes CDR1 LNHDA and CDR2 SQIVND (reference sequence). Trimming removed 5 bases from V and 1 base from J, with 8 bases in between. This CDR3 has 13 amino acids. Concerning this clone: No antigen is known for it.

Assay: immunoSEQ multiplex PCR; the TCRdb copy retains only in-frame clones and omits some. The sample holds under 100,000 clones, about 88% seen once. Sequenced here: CD4+ or CD8+ T cells sorted from blood, sampled in a trial of the OX40 agonist ivuxolimab. The origin of this receptor is an adult with an advanced solid tumor such as melanoma, head and neck, liver or kidney cancer. This rearrangement joins TRBV19 to TRBJ1-1; D gene unclear. CDR3 in amino acids: CASSGLTNTEAFF. The CDR3 DNA sequence: TGTGCCAGTAGTGGCCTTACGAACACTGAAGCTTTCTTT.